This is a list of T cell receptor beta chains from one sample in a study of control samples from healthy donors and cancer patients. The table came from immunoSEQ multiplex PCR; TCRdb's copy has only in-frame clones and leaves some out. The sample includes 46,000 or so clones, roughly 92% of them seen just once. Source material: PBMCs. These receptors were obtained from a woman between 50 and 59 years old with head and neck cancer. Each CDR3 is given with its conserved first and last residue. The order of the fields is D gene, J gene, V gene, clone size, CDR3 protein, CDR3 DNA. The D gene is left open where the match is weak. Not all rows give a size; the values are once, few, many and, for expanded clones, a class.

>TRBD1|TRBJ2-7|TRBV4-3|-
CASSQGDRAYEQYF
TGCGCCAGCAGCCAAGGGGACAGGGCCTACGAGCAGTACTTC
>-|TRBJ2-7|TRBV27|-
CASRSGARVTTYEQYF
TGTGCCAGCCGGTCGGGAGCGCGGGTAACGACCTACGAGCAGTACTTC
>-|TRBJ1-4|TRBV4-3|-
CASSQDRRGGTNEKLFF
TGCGCCAGCAGCCAAGATCGTCGGGGAGGGACTAATGAAAAACTGTTTTTT
>-|TRBJ1-1|TRBV7-9|-
CASSLLAPTEAFF
TGTGCCAGCAGCCTACTCGCCCCCACTGAAGCTTTCTTT
>TRBD1|TRBJ2-3|TRBV24-1|-
CATSDTPGTGATDTQYF
TGTGCCACCAGTGACACCCCCGGGACAGGGGCCACAGATACGCAGTATTTT
>TRBD1|TRBJ1-2|TRBV2|-
CASTGPGQGYGYTF
TGTGCCAGCACGGGGCCGGGACAGGGGTATGGCTACACCTTC
>-|TRBJ2-5|TRBV24-1|-
CATSDPNRDTKQETQYF
TGTGCCACCAGTGACCCCAACCGGGACACGAAACAAGAGACCCAGTACTTC
>-|TRBJ1-5|TRBV21-1|-
CASRHPRGVEPQHF
TGTGCCAGCAGACACCCCAGGGGAGTTGAGCCCCAGCATTTT
>-|TRBJ2-5|TRBV3-1/TRBV3-2|-
CASRPGISQGPPGTQYF
TGTGCCAGCAGACCGGGGATTTCACAGGGACCCCCGGGGACCCAGTACTTC
>TRBD2|TRBJ2-1|TRBV7-3|-
CASSPTSESSYNEQFF
TGTGCCAGCAGCCCAACTAGCGAGAGCTCCTACAATGAGCAGTTCTTC
>TRBD2|TRBJ2-3|TRBV7-2|-
CASSLSGRTDTQYF
TGTGCCAGCAGTCTTAGCGGGAGGACAGATACGCAGTATTTT
>TRBD1|TRBJ2-4|TRBV29-1|-
CSVEKGTGCPDIQYF
TGCAGCGTTGAAAAAGGGACAGGGTGCCCCGACATTCAGTACTTC
>TRBD2|TRBJ2-3|TRBV5-1|-
CASSLLAGGPSTDTQYF
TGCGCCAGCAGCTTGTTGGCGGGGGGGCCGAGCACAGATACGCAGTATTTT
>TRBD2|TRBJ2-5|TRBV19|-
CASTGGGPETQYF
TGTGCCAGTACCGGGGGGGGGCCGGAGACCCAGTACTTC
>-|TRBJ1-1|TRBV19|few
CASSKWGVNTEAFF
TGTGCCAGTAGTAAGTGGGGGGTGAACACTGAAGCTTTCTTT
>-|TRBJ2-2|TRBV19|-
CASSISGFGELFF
TGTGCCAGTAGTATTTCGGGTTTCGGGGAGCTGTTTTTT
>-|TRBJ2-1|TRBV2|-
CASSAWFQGNEQFF
TGTGCCAGCAGTGCCTGGTTCCAGGGAAATGAGCAGTTCTTC
>-|TRBJ2-3|TRBV7-9|-
CASSLRTDTQYF
TGTGCCAGCAGCTTAAGGACAGATACGCAGTATTTT
>-|TRBJ1-2|TRBV6-5|-
CASSYDGYGYTF
TGTGCCAGCAGTTACGACGGTTATGGCTACACCTTC
>-|TRBJ2-1|TRBV11-3|-
CASNLASSYNEQFF
TGTGCCAGCAACCTAGCCAGCTCCTACAATGAGCAGTTCTTC
>-|TRBJ2-1|TRBV7-9|-
CASSPRGAQFF
TGTGCCAGCAGCCCTAGAGGGGCGCAGTTCTTC
>-|TRBJ2-3|TRBV9|-
CASSVVGSSTDTQYF
TGTGCCAGCAGCGTAGTTGGATCTAGCACAGATACGCAGTATTTT
>-|TRBJ1-6|TRBV28|-
CASNPSPGEWPYNSPLHF
TGTGCCAGCAATCCTTCTCCAGGGGAATGGCCCTATAATTCACCCCTCCACTTT
>-|TRBJ1-2|TRBV4-1|-
CASSQVPDPHYGYTF
TGCGCCAGCAGCCAAGTTCCCGATCCCCACTATGGCTACACCTTC
>-|TRBJ2-5|TRBV5-6|once
CASSLAAVQETQYF
TGTGCCAGCAGCTTGGCGGCAGTCCAAGAGACCCAGTACTTC
>-|TRBJ2-3|TRBV18|-
CASSPPGSTDTQYF
TGTGCCAGCTCACCACCGGGAAGCACAGATACGCAGTATTTT
>-|TRBJ1-2|TRBV27|-
CASSPPGGGYGYTF
TGTGCCAGCAGTCCCCCGGGTGGGGGCTATGGCTACACCTTC
>TRBD1|TRBJ1-6|TRBV2|-
CASGQGLDSPLHF
TGTGCCAGCGGACAGGGACTGGATTCACCCCTCCACTTT
>TRBD1|TRBJ2-6|TRBV6-1|-
CASSEGQGGANVLTF
TGTGCCAGCAGTGAAGGACAGGGTGGGGCCAACGTCCTGACTTTC
>TRBD1|TRBJ1-5|TRBV18|-
CASSPDRADSNQPQHF
TGTGCCAGCTCACCAGACAGGGCTGATAGCAATCAGCCCCAGCATTTT
>-|TRBJ2-7|TRBV28|-
CASQMAGSSYEQYF
TGTGCCAGCCAGATGGCGGGGAGCTCCTACGAGCAGTACTTC
>TRBD1|TRBJ1-5|TRBV28|-
CASIRTGGNQPQHF
TGTGCCAGCATTCGGACAGGGGGTAATCAGCCCCAGCATTTT
>-|TRBJ2-3|TRBV9|-
CASSATPATSTDTQYF
TGTGCCAGCAGCGCGACCCCAGCTACTAGCACAGATACGCAGTATTTT
>TRBD1|TRBJ1-3|TRBV7-9|-
CASSLMTGAGNTIYF
TGTGCCAGCAGCTTAATGACAGGGGCAGGAAACACCATATATTTT
>TRBD2|TRBJ2-1|TRBV2|-
CASSGLAASSYNEQFF
TGTGCCAGCAGTGGACTAGCGGCTAGCTCCTACAATGAGCAGTTCTTC
>-|TRBJ2-3|TRBV12-3/TRBV12-4|-
CASSPFTDTQYF
TGTGCCAGCAGCCCCTTCACAGATACGCAGTATTTT
>TRBD2|TRBJ2-1|TRBV4-3|-
CASRGLAGESNEQFF
TGCGCCAGCAGAGGACTAGCGGGAGAAAGCAATGAGCAGTTCTTC
>-|TRBJ1-6|TRBV2|-
CASSEGGGNSPLHF
TGTGCCAGCAGTGAAGGTGGAGGTAATTCACCCCTCCACTTT
>-|TRBJ2-5|TRBV5-1|-
CASGPPREETQYF
TGCGCTTCCGGACCGCCTCGGGAAGAGACCCAGTACTTC
>-|TRBJ2-6|TRBV27|-
CASSPISLSRANVLTF
TGTGCCAGCAGTCCCATCTCCCTCTCGAGGGCCAACGTCCTGACTTTC
>-|TRBJ1-3|TRBV18|once
CASSPSHSGNTIYF
TGTGCCAGCTCCCCTTCGCACTCTGGAAACACCATATATTTT
>TRBD2|TRBJ2-1|TRBV9|-
CASSVGTSGGSPFF
TGTGCCAGCAGCGTAGGGACTAGCGGGGGTTCCCCTTTCTTC
>-|TRBJ1-1|TRBV18|-
CASSAMTVNTEAFF
TGTGCCAGCTCAGCTATGACCGTGAACACTGAAGCTTTCTTT
>TRBD2|TRBJ2-3|TRBV29-1|-
CSVKMFLAGNTDTQYF
TGCAGCGTCAAAATGTTCCTAGCGGGTAACACAGATACGCAGTATTTT
>TRBD1|TRBJ2-7|TRBV11-2|-
CASSSSVGTGVPEQYF
TGTGCCAGCAGCTCCTCGGTGGGGACAGGGGTTCCCGAGCAGTACTTC
>TRBD1|TRBJ2-3|TRBV7-6|-
CASSAFGTGDLTQYF
TGTGCCAGCAGCGCCTTCGGGACAGGGGACCTTACGCAGTATTTT
>-|TRBJ1-1|TRBV19|once
CASSIGWGNTEAFF
TGTGCCAGTAGTATAGGATGGGGGAACACTGAAGCTTTCTTT
>-|TRBJ2-7|TRBV19|-
CASSIGGNYEQYF
TGTGCCAGTAGTATTGGCGGGAACTACGAGCAGTACTTC
>-|TRBJ2-3|TRBV7-9|-
CASSLVGLEGDTQYF
TGTGCCAGCAGCTTAGTCGGCTTAGAGGGAGATACGCAGTATTTT
>-|TRBJ2-7|TRBV28|-
CASSLAASYEQYF
TGTGCCAGCAGTTTGGCCGCATCCTACGAGCAGTACTTC
>-|TRBJ2-3|TRBV5-8|-
CASSPDALTDTQYF
TGTGCCAGCAGCCCGGACGCTCTCACAGATACGCAGTATTTT
>-|TRBJ1-1|TRBV30|-
CAWSLQAGGAFF
TGTGCCTGGAGCTTACAAGCCGGAGGAGCTTTCTTT
>-|TRBJ2-7|TRBV12-5|-
CASGLVRVYEQYF
TGTGCTAGTGGTTTGGTACGAGTCTACGAGCAGTACTTC
>-|TRBJ1-1|TRBV18|-
CASSRGAAEAFF
TGTGCCAGCTCCCGGGGGGCGGCTGAAGCTTTCTTT
>-|TRBJ1-1|TRBV2|once
CASSNREDTEAFF
TGTGCCAGCAGTAACAGGGAGGACACTGAAGCTTTCTTT
>-|TRBJ1-1|TRBV28|-
CASSVRPTEAEAFF
TGTGCCAGCAGTGTCCGACCGACTGAAGCTGAAGCTTTCTTT
>TRBD1|TRBJ1-1|TRBV12-3/TRBV12-4|-
CASSKQGGAEAFF
TGTGCCAGCAGTAAACAGGGGGGTGCTGAAGCTTTCTTT
>-|TRBJ2-4|TRBV6-5|few
CASSYSSRNIQYF
TGTGCCAGCAGTTACTCGAGTCGAAACATTCAGTACTTC
>-|TRBJ1-2|TRBV5-1|-
CASSASGTPNYGYTF
TGCGCCAGCAGCGCGTCCGGGACACCTAACTATGGCTACACCTTC
>TRBD1|TRBJ1-3|TRBV19|-
CASRNRGTVGNTIYF
TGTGCCAGTAGAAACAGGGGTACGGTGGGAAACACCATATATTTT